The 26 T cell receptor beta chains below all came from one sample that was sequenced in a study of blood T cells in healthy people across ages. Combining a sample-barcoded 5' primer with a J-beta primer mix, a second PCR ran for about 7 to 11 cycles. TCRdb used MiXCR to reprocess the 5' RACE reads, holding one entry per CDR3 protein. The sample lists roughly 680,000 distinct CDR3 sequences, roughly half occurring once. Sequencing was done on a sample of blood. Receptors were obtained from a woman older than 75 in good health.

The chain recombines TRBV7-3 with TRBJ1-2; D possibly corresponds to TRBD1 (6 bases). CDR3 size: 17 residues. Trimming cost V 5 bases and J 3 bases, with 22 bases left between them. CDR1 and CDR2 from the germline V gene are SGHTA and FQGTGA. The CDR3 sequence is CASSPPVTGARDYGYTF. The CDR3 nucleotides read TGTGCCAGCAGCCCCCCGGTCACGGGGGCGCGGGACTATGGCTACACCTTC.

Worth noting for this clonotype: A read error may be the cause here, since a much bigger clone is one base away. The chain employs TRBV18 and TRBJ2-7, with D possibly matching TRBD1 (6 bases). CDR3 size: 14 residues. CDR1 is KGHSH, CDR2 LQKENI, per germline. The V end was cut by 4 bases, the J end by 3 bases, with 13 bases between. The CDR3 coding sequence is TGTGCCAGCTCACATACCGACAGGAGCTACGAGCAGTACTTC. Its protein product is CASSHTDRSYEQYF.

This clonotype has only a few counts. Given a much more abundant clone one base away, this may be a read error. The chain joins TRBV29-1 to TRBJ2-5; TRBD2 might be the D (5 bases). The V and J ends lost 6 bases and 11 bases respectively, with 13 bases between them. This CDR3 is built from 10 residues. Germline V gene sequence: CDR1 SQVTM, CDR2 ANQGSEA. The CDR3 DNA follows: TGCAGCGTGGACTCCTTAGAGCAGTACTTC. Amino acid sequence: CSVDSLEQYF.

This sequence joins TRBV6-2 or TRBV6-3 and TRBJ2-5; D gene unclear. Germline loops: CDR1 MNHEY, CDR2 SVGEGT. V was clipped by 2 bases and J by 1 base, with 8 bases between them. CDR3 size: 14 residues. CDR3 in amino acids: CASSYNAIQETQYF. CDR3 nucleotide sequence: TGTGCCAGCAGTTACAACGCCATCCAAGAGACCCAGTACTTC.

This chain joins TRBV4-1 and TRBJ2-7; D is uncertain. V was clipped by 3 bases and J by 4 bases, with 13 bases between them. Germline V lookup: CDR1 MGHRA, CDR2 YSYEKL. The CDR3 is made up of 14 amino acids. This CDR3 is CASSQPRSRYEQYF. In DNA form, the CDR3 reads TGCGCCAGCAGCCAGCCAAGGAGTCGGTACGAGCAGTACTTC.

The genes are TRBV28 and TRBJ1-2, with D unresolved. CDR3 length: 15 residues. V lost 5 bases and J 2 bases, leaving 15 bases between the germline ends. Germline V gene lookup returns CDR1 MDHEN and CDR2 SYDVKM. This CDR3 reads CASSPAAKGNYGYTF. CDR3 DNA: TGTGCCAGCAGTCCGGCCGCCAAGGGAAACTATGGCTACACCTTC.

Note on this clonotype: A much larger clonotype is one base distant, so this may be a read error. The rearrangement joins TRBV20-1 to TRBJ2-1; 8 positions match TRBD2. Germline V gene sequence: CDR1 DFQATT, CDR2 SNEGSKA (reference sequence). CDR3 length: 15 amino acids. The ends lost 7 bases at V and 10 bases at J; junction bases unmatched: 18. Here the CDR3 DNA reads TGCAGTGGGGCCGGGACTAGTGTTGCCGGGGGCGAGCAGTTCTTC. Residues: CSGAGTSVAGGEQFF.

A note on this clonotype: This may be a read error: a much more frequent sequence differs by one nucleotide. The gene calls are TRBV28 and TRBJ2-5; TRBD1 is a possible D gene (6 bases). The J call could be wrong; TRBJ2-7 is a better fit for the DNA end. Germline V CDR1 and CDR2: MDHEN, SYDVKM. The CDR3 loop spans 15 amino acids. The CDR3 loop is CASSQTTGFAHEQYF. For the CDR3, the DNA is TGTGCCAGCAGCCAAACTACAGGGTTCGCCCACGAGCAGTACTTC.

This clonotype was found many times. The chain combines TRBV12-3 or TRBV12-4 with TRBJ2-1; D unresolved. The V end was cut by 6 bases, the J end by 3 bases, with 12 bases between. The CDR3 sequence is 14 residues long. The CDR3 DNA follows: TGTGCCAGCAGCCCCCGTAGGATCTACAATGAGCAGTTCTTC. This codes for CASSPRRIYNEQFF.

The chain combines TRBV7-8 with TRBJ2-1; TRBD2 matches at 10 bases. Germline-derived CDR1 and CDR2 are SGHVS and FQNEAQ. V was clipped by 1 base and J by 4 bases; unmatched bases: 10. This CDR3 contains 18 residues. The CDR3 nucleotides read TGTGCCAGCAGCTTAGGGAGGTTGGGACTAGCGACTTACAATGAGCAGTTCTTC. Residues: CASSLGRLGLATYNEQFF.

Many counts were recorded for this clonotype. The CDR3 region is CASSLATGAVFPYEQYF. The DNA of the CDR3 is TGCGCCAGCAGCTTGGCGACAGGGGCCGTGTTTCCTTACGAGCAGTACTTC. The chain couples TRBV5-1 to TRBJ2-7, with 8 nucleotides matching TRBD1. The CDR3 loop spans 17 amino acids. V gave up 0 bases and J gave up 4 bases; unmatched junction bases: 12. Germline-derived CDR1 and CDR2 are SGHRS and YFSETQ.

Comment on this clonotype: A much more abundant neighbour one base away suggests this may be a read error. V usage is TRBV7-3 and J usage is TRBJ2-1, with TRBD2 matching over 7 bases. The germline V gene encodes CDR1 SGHTA and CDR2 FQGTGA. This CDR3 has 13 residues. The CDR3 here is CSSSFSGWNEQFF. As DNA, the CDR3 is TGTTCCAGCAGTTTTAGCGGGTGGAATGAGCAGTTCTTC.

The rearrangement links TRBV29-1 to TRBJ2-5, with 9 bases aligning to TRBD2. The V and J ends lost 1 base and 3 bases, in that order; junction bases with no gene match: 3. CDR1 is SQVTM and CDR2 is ANQGSEA in the germline V gene. This CDR3 region has 14 residues. The DNA of the CDR3 is TGCAGCGTTGAAGTAGCGGGGGATAAAGAGACCCAGTACTTC. Its protein is CSVEVAGDKETQYF.

This clonotype was found a few times. The rearrangement uses TRBV7-2 and TRBJ2-2; no firm D call. V shed 2 bases and J shed 6 bases, with 7 bases lying between them. CDR1 is SGHTA and CDR2 is FQGNSA in the germline V gene. The CDR3 extends over 13 amino acids. CDR3: CASSLPVPGELFF. CDR3 nucleotides: TGTGCCAGCAGCTTACCGGTCCCCGGGGAGCTGTTTTTT.

On this clonotype itself: A much larger clone sits a single nucleotide away, making a read error possible. The V call is TRBV5-6, the J call TRBJ2-1; D is unclear. The germline gives CDR1 SGHDT, CDR2 YYEEEE. With 7 bases removed from V and 8 bases from J, the gap between germline ends came to 19 bases. This CDR3 is built from 14 residues. The CDR3 protein is CASFELGSVDEQFF. The CDR3 DNA follows: TGTGCCAGCTTTGAGCTCGGAAGCGTGGATGAGCAGTTCTTC.

This chain connects TRBV15 to TRBJ1-5; D not resolved. Germline V gives CDR1 LNHNV, CDR2 YYDKDF (reference sequence). V gave up 0 bases and J gave up 3 bases, with 9 bases separating them. The CDR3 runs to 15 residues. CDR3 coding DNA: TGTGCCACCAGCAGAGATCCCGGTTACAATCAGCCCCAGCATTTT. Its protein is CATSRDPGYNQPQHF.

Worth noting for this clonotype: A junction boundary mismatches the germline segment, possibly from a read error. The genes are TRBV10-3 and TRBJ1-4; D not resolved. Germline V lookup: CDR1 ENHRY, CDR2 SYGVKD. The CDR3 runs 14 residues. The CDR3 spells CAIWGGQDNEELFF. The CDR3 DNA is TGTGCCATCTGGGGTGGTCAGGATAATGAAGAACTGTTTTTT.

The chain carries TRBV10-3 and TRBJ2-7; D could derive from TRBD1 or TRBD2 (5 bases each). The CDR3 has 12 amino acids. The germline CDR1 and CDR2 sequences are ENHRY and SYGVKD. Trimming took 8 bases from V and 2 from J, leaving 10 bases between them. In nucleotides, the CDR3 is TGTGCCATCGGGACGACCACCTACGAGCAGTACTTC. Encoded protein: CAIGTTTYEQYF.

This clonotype was detected a few times. A much larger clone differs by one base, so this may be a read error. The chain has TRBV5-1 and TRBJ2-4; 7 bases line up with TRBD2. J lost 6 bases, V lost 4 bases, and 7 bases had no gene match. CDR1 and CDR2 from the germline V gene are SGHRS and YFSETQ. The CDR3 spans 14 residues. The CDR3 reads CASSGGERGNIQYF. CDR3 DNA: TGCGCCAGCAGCGGGGGGGAAAGGGGAAACATTCAGTACTTC.

The V call is TRBV14, the J call TRBJ1-1; D is unresolved. Trimming pared 0 bases from V and 10 bases from J, leaving 12 bases between. The CDR3 spans 13 residues. Germline CDR1 is SGHDN and CDR2 is FVKESK. The CDR3 DNA sequence: TGTGCCAGCAGCCAAGATGAAAGACGGGGAGCTTTCTTT. Its protein is CASSQDERRGAFF.

The J gene is TRBJ1-6, the V gene TRBV20-1; possible D gene TRBD1, 6 bases. This CDR3 comprises 15 residues. Trimming removed 3 bases from V and 7 bases from J, with 16 bases in between. Germline V CDR1 and CDR2: DFQATT, SNEGSKA (reference sequence). The CDR3 loop is CSARGGGQVNSPLHF. The CDR3 DNA reads as TGCAGTGCTAGGGGCGGGGGGCAGGTGAATTCACCCCTCCACTTT.

The chain employs TRBV29-1 and TRBJ2-7, with D maybe TRBD2 (5 bases). The CDR3 is 13 residues long. V lost 7 bases to trimming and J lost 3 bases, with 16 bases between them. Germline CDR1 and CDR2: SQVTM and ANQGSEA. CDR3 sequence: CSATRGRDYEQYF. The CDR3 DNA reads TGCAGCGCCACACGCGGTCGGGACTACGAGCAGTACTTC.

At least ten counts were recorded for this clonotype. CDR3 DNA sequence: TGTGCCAGCACCGCCCTTATCCTAGGTGAAAAACTGTTTTTT. Protein sequence: CASTALILGEKLFF. The chain is built from TRBV28 and TRBJ1-4; D is undetermined. This CDR3 is built from 14 residues. Between the trimmed V and J ends, which lost 7 bases and 7 bases, there was a span of 16 bases. Per the germline V gene, CDR1 is MDHEN and CDR2 is SYDVKM.

The chain employs TRBV20-1 and TRBJ1-4; D possibly corresponds to TRBD1 (6 bases). The CDR3 consists of 14 residues. V lost 5 bases to trimming and J lost 8 bases, with 18 bases between them. CDR1 is DFQATT, CDR2 SNEGSKA, per germline (reference sequence). The CDR3 bases are TGCAGTGCTCCCAACACACAACAGGGAGAAAAACTGTTTTTT. Its protein product is CSAPNTQQGEKLFF.

V is TRBV5-1 and J is TRBJ2-3; D not certain. V was shortened by 5 bases and J by 1 base, with 14 bases between the two germline ends. This CDR3 is 15 amino acids long. Germline V gene sequence: CDR1 SGHRS, CDR2 YFSETQ. The CDR3 protein is CASRDTVRGTDTQYF. CDR3 nucleotides: TGCGCCAGCAGAGATACGGTCCGGGGCACAGATACGCAGTATTTT.

This chain links TRBV2 with TRBJ2-4; tentative D call: TRBD1 (7 bases). The J call may be wrong; the DNA end is better matched by TRBJ2-7. The CDR3 has 13 amino acids. In germline, CDR1 is SNHLY, CDR2 FYNNEI. CDR3 bases: TGTGCCAGCACGCGGGGACAGCAGTACGAGCAGTACTTC. It translates to CASTRGQQYEQYF.